This T cell receptor (beta chain) was observed in a study of blood T cell repertoires in COVID-19. The overall study: Italy, Spain and the United States were the sources of the convalescent and acute COVID-19 samples. T cells, B-cell-depleted T cells, or PBMCs supplied cDNA or gDNA.

This CDR3 has 16 residues. V trimming: 6 bases; J trimming: 1 base; junction bases outside the gene matches: 7. CDR1 SGHTS and CDR2 YDEGEE come from the germline V gene. Clones were read by immunoSEQ multiplex PCR, and TCRdb kept only the in-frame ones, dropping some. The data contain approximately 340,000 clones, roughly 87% of them singletons. Sample: peripheral blood. The chain employs TRBV5-8 and TRBJ1-5, with TRBD1 matching over 10 bases. The TCR comes from a man aged 25-40 years with COVID-19, enrolled during active disease. CDR3 in DNA: TGTGCCAGCACCTTCGGGACAGGGGTGAGCAATCAGCCCCAGCATTTT. This codes for CASTFGTGVSNQPQHF.